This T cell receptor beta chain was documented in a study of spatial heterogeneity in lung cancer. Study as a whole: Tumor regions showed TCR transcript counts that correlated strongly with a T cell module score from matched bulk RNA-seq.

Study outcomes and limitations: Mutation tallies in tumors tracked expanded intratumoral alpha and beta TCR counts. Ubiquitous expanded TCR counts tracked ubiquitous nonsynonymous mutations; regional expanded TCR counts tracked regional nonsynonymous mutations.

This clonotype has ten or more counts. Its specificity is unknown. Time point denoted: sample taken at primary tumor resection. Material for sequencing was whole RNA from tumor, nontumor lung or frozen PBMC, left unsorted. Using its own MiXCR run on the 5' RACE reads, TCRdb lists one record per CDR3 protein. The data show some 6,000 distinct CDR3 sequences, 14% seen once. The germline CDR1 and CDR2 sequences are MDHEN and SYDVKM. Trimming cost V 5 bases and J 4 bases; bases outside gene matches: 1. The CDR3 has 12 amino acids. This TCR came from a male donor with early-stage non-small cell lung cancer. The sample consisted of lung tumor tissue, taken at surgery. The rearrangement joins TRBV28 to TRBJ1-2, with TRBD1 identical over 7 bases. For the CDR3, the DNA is TGTGCCAGCAGTGAGGGGGCCTATGGCTACACCTTC. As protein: CASSEGAYGYTF.